This TCR beta chain was obtained from a study of shared clonotypes between healthy human individuals (dated by TCRdb to 2019 to 2021). Notes on the research overall: Two women and a few men aged 18 to 49 years were included in the cohort. For each donor, three plates each were used for CD4 naive and CD4 memory, two plates were used for CD8 naive, and one plate was used for CD8 memory. To estimate repertoire size and how much clonotypes are shared between individuals, the study performed deep sequencing of blood TCR repertoires from a few healthy adults. Different laboratories and diverse techniques were used to prepare libraries and sequence TCR repertoires, to increase sequencing depth and limit assay-specific biases. Per donor, leukapheresis produced somewhere between about 0.94 and 10 billion PBMCs. On the study overall, not on this receptor specifically: Pairwise subsampling indicated that sequencing depth was expected to affect the degree of clonotype sharing among donors. Incomplete sequencing was indicated by rarefaction of sorted-subset datasets, despite the large sequencing depth. Naive subsets generally had larger estimated clonotype richness than memory subsets did. Sharing across a few donors was observed for around 5% of naive CD4, 3.5% of naive CD8, roughly 2.4% of memory CD4, and roughly 0.4% of memory CD8 clonotypes. Sampling was restricted to blood, and TCR repertoires in tissues likely differ from the TCR repertoires found in blood. Because the study included only a small number of donors, the genetic and exposure-history diversity represented was limited. Compared with non-shared clonotypes, the clonotypes found in all four sorted-subset donors had higher generation probabilities.

The donors were healthy, HIV-negative adults with no recently reported acute infections or vaccinations. Every donor was a Caucasian adult living in Nashville, Tennessee, USA. CD4+ T cells were enriched by magnetic negative selection; naive cells were then positively selected on CD45RA, and the negative fraction formed the memory subset. Blood was collected by leukapheresis, and PBMCs were isolated by Ficoll-Histopaque density gradient centrifugation and then cryopreserved in liquid nitrogen vapor phase. Purity and quantity of every magnetically sorted T cell population were checked by analytical flow cytometry. Genomic DNA was isolated from each sorted fraction and quantified by UV absorbance on a Nanodrop 2000c. Using the deep immunoSEQ assay, TCR CDR3 regions were amplified from genomic DNA by multiplex PCR. For each cell subset, the extracted genomic DNA was distributed evenly across all wells of several immunoSEQ 96-well plates, and each plate served as one replicate. For sorted subsets, each replicate PCR was loaded with about 0.2 ug genomic DNA, equivalent to 30,000 or so T cell genomes. The purified libraries were quantified using a Qubit 3.0 fluorometer, sized with a Bioanalyzer 2100, and then quantified again using the KAPA Library Quantification kit. Every immunoSEQ 96-well plate was sequenced on a dedicated single-read 150-cycle Illumina NextSeq 550 flow cell. In the paper's pipeline: Because the immunoSEQ output held only junctional sequences and lacked quality scores, the filtering could not match the filtering applied to full-length reads. To assign V/J genes and CDR3, sequences were annotated using PyIR, a Python wrapper for IgBLAST v1.9, with IMGT germline references. Reads with weak V/J assignments (E-value above 1e-6), missing CDR3, stop codons, out-of-frame junctions, or ambiguous translated residues were removed. V3J clonotypes were defined as sequences sharing an identical inferred V gene, J gene, and CDR3 amino acid sequence. Percentage overlap between repertoires was calculated by dividing the number of shared unique clonotypes by the size of the smaller repertoire. Three approaches were used to assess repertoire richness: RTK rarefaction, the Chao1 estimator, and Recon v2.1 estimates of unobserved clonotypes. For all TCRbeta clonotypes obtained by the gDNA method from a handful of donors, generation probabilities were computed with OLGA. Held by TCRdb, this immuneACCESS table contains in-frame sequences only and omits some clones. Under half of the omission traces to an unresolved V gene where checked; the cause of the rest is unknown. The V and J calls and the clone size are those of that table, but D and trimming were determined from the DNA. This sample is represented by about 2.3 million clones; approximately 95% of them were singletons. The ten most abundant clones make up 0.39% of the sample.

As regards this clone: The antigen it recognizes is unknown. Per-base quality was not reported, and no clone a single base away is much larger than it. The same CDR3 is also encoded by other DNA sequences in this sample.

Via the germline V gene, CDR1 is SGHTA and CDR2 FQGNSA. Including cysteine and phenylalanine, the CDR3 has 13 amino acids. Just CDR3 DNA is preserved here, 39 bases in frame from base 1. V loses 2 bases of germline sequence and J loses 1 base, and the interval between the two ends is 4 bases. This clonotype was sampled from a man aged 18 to 30 in good health. Some clones in this sample may be carry-over from other donors' samples. The chain couples TRBV7-2 to TRBJ2-3, with the D segment identity uncertain. Sequenced: naive CD4+ T cells from PBMCs. What this sample's cell subset or site label stands for: CD45RA+ positively selected. The CDR3 protein is CASSLSGTDTQYF. The nucleotide sequence is given as TGTGCCAGCAGCTTATCAGGCACAGATACGCAGTATTTT.